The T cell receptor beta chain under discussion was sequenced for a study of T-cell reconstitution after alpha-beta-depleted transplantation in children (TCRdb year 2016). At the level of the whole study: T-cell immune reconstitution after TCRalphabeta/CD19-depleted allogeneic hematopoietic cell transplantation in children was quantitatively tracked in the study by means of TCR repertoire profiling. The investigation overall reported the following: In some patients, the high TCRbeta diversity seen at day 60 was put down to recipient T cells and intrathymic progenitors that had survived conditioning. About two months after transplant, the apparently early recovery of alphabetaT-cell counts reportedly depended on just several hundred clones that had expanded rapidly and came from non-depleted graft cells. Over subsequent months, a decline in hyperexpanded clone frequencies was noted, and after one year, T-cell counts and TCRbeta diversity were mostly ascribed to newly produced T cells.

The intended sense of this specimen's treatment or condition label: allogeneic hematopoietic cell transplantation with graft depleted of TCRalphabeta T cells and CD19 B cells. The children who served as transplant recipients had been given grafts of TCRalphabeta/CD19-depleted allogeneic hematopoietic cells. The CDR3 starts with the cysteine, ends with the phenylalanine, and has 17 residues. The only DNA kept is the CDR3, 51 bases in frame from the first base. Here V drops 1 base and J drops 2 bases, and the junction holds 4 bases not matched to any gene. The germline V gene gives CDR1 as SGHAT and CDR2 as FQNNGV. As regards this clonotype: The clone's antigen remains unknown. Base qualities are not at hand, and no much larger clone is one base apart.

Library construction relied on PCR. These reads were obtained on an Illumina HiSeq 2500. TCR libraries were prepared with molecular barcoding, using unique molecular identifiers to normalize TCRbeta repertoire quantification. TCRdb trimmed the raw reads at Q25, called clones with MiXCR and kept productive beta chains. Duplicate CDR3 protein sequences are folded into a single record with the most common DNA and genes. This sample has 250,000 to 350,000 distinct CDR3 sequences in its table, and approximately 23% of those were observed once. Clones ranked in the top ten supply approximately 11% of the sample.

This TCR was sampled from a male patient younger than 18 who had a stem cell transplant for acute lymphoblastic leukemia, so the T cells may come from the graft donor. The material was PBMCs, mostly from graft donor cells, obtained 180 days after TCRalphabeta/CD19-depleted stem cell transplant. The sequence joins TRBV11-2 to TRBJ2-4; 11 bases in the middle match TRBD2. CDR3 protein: CASSLVGLAGPKNIQYF. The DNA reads TGTGCCAGCAGCTTAGTAGGACTAGCGGGTCCCAAAAACATTCAGTACTTC.